This T cell receptor beta chain originates from a study of vaccination and CD4 T cells after COVID-19. About the study: Convalescent donors were composed of six males and four females, of whom two were Hispanic. For post-vaccine samples, collection took place a median about 72 days after dose two, ranging from 14 to 241. Cultures acting as controls obtained a CEFX pool, an HIV-1 Nef pool, or no peptide. Study-wide results and caveats: A nonsignificant rise from roughly 21 to 40 was seen in the median number of SARS-CoV-2-reactive clonotypes.

Comments on this clonotype: Its matching antigen is unknown.

Treatment of the sample: roughly 10-day PBMC culture with coronavirus spike peptide pools or control peptides (ViraFEST assay). An Oncomine TCR Beta short-read assay was used to sequence the DNA from cultured CD4+ T cells. TCRdb reprocessed the PCR reads with MiXCR, giving one entry per CDR3 protein. The table includes under 20,000 distinct CDR3 sequences, 31% detected once. Germline-derived CDR1 and CDR2 are MNHEY and SVGEGT. This CDR3 comprises 13 residues. The V end lost 7 bases, the J end lost 0 bases, and 9 bases lay between the germline ends. V usage is TRBV6-2 or TRBV6-3 and J usage is TRBJ2-5, with a possible D match to TRBD2 (5 bases). The sample comprised cultured CD4+ T cells from blood. This TCR was recovered from a human donor with COVID-19. The CDR3 sequence: CASTPDYQETQYF. CDR3 sequence (DNA): TGTGCCAGCACCCCGGACTACCAAGAGACCCAGTACTTC.